This is a list of T cell receptor beta chains from one sample in a study of PD-1 blockade in classical Hodgkin lymphoma. The protocol was immunoSEQ multiplex PCR, while the TCRdb copy is restricted to in-frame clones and leaves out a portion. The table has some 63,000 clones, 90% seen once; the top ten hold 9.7%. The source material was peripheral blood mononuclear cells (PBMCs), sampled at baseline. All receptors derive from a human donor with classical Hodgkin lymphoma. CDR3s include the opening cysteine and the closing phenylalanine or tryptophan. A D gene is named only where the DNA matches it firmly. Where a row states a size, it is once, few, many or the class of an expanded clone; other rows omit it.

j_gene: TRBJ2-3; d_gene: .; abundance: .; v_gene: TRBV7-2; CDR3aa: CASSLGPPGTRTDTQYF; CDR3nt: TGTGCCAGCAGCTTAGGCCCCCCCGGGACGAGAACAGATACGCAGTATTTT
j_gene: TRBJ2-5; d_gene: .; abundance: few; v_gene: TRBV27; CDR3aa: CASSLGGLKTQYF; CDR3nt: TGTGCCAGCAGTTTGGGGGGATTGAAGACCCAGTACTTC
j_gene: TRBJ1-2; d_gene: .; abundance: .; v_gene: TRBV2; CDR3aa: CASEGLNYGYTF; CDR3nt: TGTGCCAGCGAGGGCCTTAACTATGGCTACACCTTC
j_gene: TRBJ1-5; d_gene: .; abundance: .; v_gene: TRBV10-3; CDR3aa: CAIKQDGSNQPQHF; CDR3nt: TGTGCCATCAAGCAGGACGGGAGCAATCAGCCCCAGCATTTT
j_gene: TRBJ1-6; d_gene: .; abundance: .; v_gene: TRBV27; CDR3aa: CASSLTQGYSPLHF; CDR3nt: TGTGCCAGCAGCCTAACGCAGGGGTATTCACCCCTCCACTTT
j_gene: TRBJ2-1; d_gene: .; abundance: .; v_gene: TRBV18; CDR3aa: CASSPPGLSGRSYNEQFF; CDR3nt: TGTGCCAGCTCACCACCAGGGCTTAGCGGCCGCTCCTACAATGAGCAGTTCTTC
j_gene: TRBJ2-1; d_gene: TRBD2; abundance: .; v_gene: TRBV7-8; CDR3aa: CASSWTSGMRNEQFF; CDR3nt: TGTGCCAGCAGCTGGACTAGCGGGATGCGGAATGAGCAGTTCTTC
j_gene: TRBJ2-1; d_gene: .; abundance: .; v_gene: TRBV11-3; CDR3aa: CASSLVPGALYNEQFF; CDR3nt: TGTGCCAGCAGCTTAGTTCCGGGGGCATTATACAATGAGCAGTTCTTC
j_gene: TRBJ2-2; d_gene: .; abundance: .; v_gene: TRBV5-1; CDR3aa: CASSLPLPRTGELFF; CDR3nt: TGCGCCAGCAGCTTGCCACTACCGAGGACCGGGGAGCTGTTTTTT
j_gene: TRBJ2-7; d_gene: .; abundance: .; v_gene: TRBV5-4; CDR3aa: CASSSGSGDEQYF; CDR3nt: TGTGCCAGCAGCTCTGGGTCGGGCGACGAGCAGTACTTC
j_gene: TRBJ2-7; d_gene: .; abundance: .; v_gene: TRBV7-8; CDR3aa: CASSLDGLRGGGGMDEQYF; CDR3nt: TGTGCCAGCAGCTTAGATGGGTTGAGAGGGGGAGGCGGAATGGACGAGCAGTACTTC
j_gene: TRBJ2-1; d_gene: TRBD2; abundance: .; v_gene: TRBV7-9; CDR3aa: CASSDTGTSGYNEQFF; CDR3nt: TGTGCCAGCAGCGATACCGGGACTAGCGGATACAATGAGCAGTTCTTC
j_gene: TRBJ1-2; d_gene: .; abundance: .; v_gene: TRBV5-4; CDR3aa: CASSLMAGDGYTF; CDR3nt: TGTGCCAGCAGCTTGATGGCAGGGGATGGCTACACCTTC
j_gene: TRBJ1-2; d_gene: .; abundance: .; v_gene: TRBV10-3; CDR3aa: CAISEFRGDNGYTF; CDR3nt: TGTGCCATCAGTGAATTTCGGGGGGATAATGGCTACACCTTC
j_gene: TRBJ1-6; d_gene: .; abundance: .; v_gene: TRBV27; CDR3aa: CASSLVNSPLHF; CDR3nt: TGTGCCAGCAGTTTAGTAAATTCACCCCTCCACTTT
j_gene: TRBJ1-4; d_gene: .; abundance: .; v_gene: TRBV10-3; CDR3aa: CAISELQGRRTTEEKLFF; CDR3nt: TGTGCCATCAGTGAATTACAGGGACGCCGAACGACGGAGGAAAAACTGTTTTTT
j_gene: TRBJ1-5; d_gene: TRBD1; abundance: .; v_gene: TRBV2; CDR3aa: CASSGQGNQPQHF; CDR3nt: TGTGCCAGCAGTGGACAGGGAAATCAGCCCCAGCATTTT
j_gene: TRBJ2-7; d_gene: TRBD1; abundance: .; v_gene: TRBV14; CDR3aa: CASSHTGTAYEQYF; CDR3nt: TGTGCCAGCAGCCATACTGGGACAGCCTACGAGCAGTACTTC
j_gene: TRBJ2-5; d_gene: .; abundance: .; v_gene: TRBV19; CDR3aa: CASTPDQETQYF; CDR3nt: TGTGCCAGCACACCTGACCAAGAGACCCAGTACTTC
j_gene: TRBJ1-2; d_gene: TRBD1; abundance: .; v_gene: TRBV28; CDR3aa: CASSLGRGHGYTF; CDR3nt: TGTGCCAGCAGTTTAGGGAGGGGGCATGGCTACACCTTC
j_gene: TRBJ2-7; d_gene: TRBD2; abundance: .; v_gene: TRBV5-4; CDR3aa: CASSAGLAEVPGPYEQYF; CDR3nt: TGTGCCAGCAGCGCCGGACTAGCGGAGGTACCGGGCCCCTACGAGCAGTACTTC
j_gene: TRBJ2-3; d_gene: .; abundance: .; v_gene: TRBV10-1; CDR3aa: CASSERGGGTDTQYF; CDR3nt: TGCGCCAGCAGTGAGCGAGGGGGTGGCACAGATACGCAGTATTTT
j_gene: TRBJ2-5; d_gene: TRBD2; abundance: .; v_gene: TRBV4-1; CDR3aa: CASSQEWGGGTQYF; CDR3nt: TGCGCCAGCAGCCAAGAGTGGGGGGGAGGGACCCAGTACTTC
j_gene: TRBJ2-7; d_gene: .; abundance: once; v_gene: TRBV18; CDR3aa: CASSPRRGRAFQDEQYF; CDR3nt: TGTGCCAGCTCACCACGTAGGGGGAGGGCCTTCCAAGACGAGCAGTACTTC
j_gene: TRBJ1-2; d_gene: TRBD1; abundance: once; v_gene: TRBV5-1; CDR3aa: CASSGTGHGYTF; CDR3nt: TGCGCCAGCAGCGGGACAGGTCATGGCTACACCTTC
j_gene: TRBJ2-7; d_gene: .; abundance: .; v_gene: TRBV2; CDR3aa: CASSALGGRTRNEQYF; CDR3nt: TGTGCCAGCAGTGCGCTCGGGGGCCGTACGAGGAACGAGCAGTACTTC
j_gene: TRBJ2-5; d_gene: .; abundance: .; v_gene: TRBV11-2; CDR3aa: CASSTPSDGETQYF; CDR3nt: TGTGCCAGCAGCACACCATCCGACGGGGAGACCCAGTACTTC
j_gene: TRBJ2-5; d_gene: TRBD2; abundance: .; v_gene: TRBV28; CDR3aa: CASSRTSGNKETQYF; CDR3nt: TGTGCCAGCAGTCGGACTAGCGGGAATAAAGAGACCCAGTACTTC
j_gene: TRBJ1-6; d_gene: .; abundance: .; v_gene: TRBV5-8; CDR3aa: CASSLHRGRLKNSPLHF; CDR3nt: TGTGCCAGCAGCTTGCATCGCGGGAGACTAAAGAATTCACCCCTCCACTTT
j_gene: TRBJ1-1; d_gene: .; abundance: .; v_gene: TRBV4-1; CDR3aa: CASSQVELNTEAFF; CDR3nt: TGCGCCAGCAGCCAAGTCGAGTTGAACACTGAAGCTTTCTTT
j_gene: TRBJ1-1; d_gene: .; abundance: .; v_gene: TRBV5-5; CDR3aa: CASSLLGTEAFF; CDR3nt: TGTGCCAGCAGCTTGCTGGGCACTGAAGCTTTCTTT
j_gene: TRBJ1-5; d_gene: .; abundance: .; v_gene: TRBV27; CDR3aa: CASSRTGAPNQPQHF; CDR3nt: TGTGCCAGCAGTAGAACTGGGGCCCCCAATCAGCCCCAGCATTTT
j_gene: TRBJ2-1; d_gene: .; abundance: .; v_gene: TRBV19; CDR3aa: CASGRTHNEQFF; CDR3nt: TGTGCCAGTGGTAGGACTCACAATGAGCAGTTCTTC
j_gene: TRBJ2-7; d_gene: TRBD1; abundance: .; v_gene: TRBV6-5; CDR3aa: CASSYPGQGGEQYF; CDR3nt: TGTGCCAGCAGTTACCCGGGACAGGGGGGGGAGCAGTACTTC
j_gene: TRBJ1-1; d_gene: .; abundance: .; v_gene: TRBV7-9; CDR3aa: CASSLSTLNTEAFF; CDR3nt: TGTGCCAGCAGCTTAAGCACCTTGAACACTGAAGCTTTCTTT
j_gene: TRBJ1-3; d_gene: TRBD1; abundance: .; v_gene: TRBV7-2; CDR3aa: CASSLEADRVLHTIYF; CDR3nt: TGTGCCAGCAGCTTAGAGGCCGACAGGGTTCTTCACACCATATATTTT
j_gene: TRBJ2-2; d_gene: .; abundance: .; v_gene: TRBV4-1; CDR3aa: CASSRRDSHSPGELFF; CDR3nt: TGCGCCAGCAGCCGCAGGGACTCTCATTCCCCCGGGGAGCTGTTTTTT
j_gene: TRBJ2-3; d_gene: .; abundance: .; v_gene: TRBV7-8; CDR3aa: CASSLGLSSFQLTDTQYF; CDR3nt: TGTGCCAGCAGCTTAGGGCTTTCGAGCTTTCAACTCACAGATACGCAGTATTTT
j_gene: TRBJ1-4; d_gene: TRBD1; abundance: .; v_gene: TRBV5-4; CDR3aa: CASSGRDSGNEKLFF; CDR3nt: TGTGCCAGCAGCGGCCGGGACAGTGGAAATGAAAAACTGTTTTTT
j_gene: TRBJ2-7; d_gene: .; abundance: .; v_gene: TRBV2; CDR3aa: CASGRDSYSYEQYF; CDR3nt: TGTGCCAGCGGTCGCGACAGCTACTCCTACGAGCAGTACTTC
j_gene: TRBJ2-5; d_gene: TRBD1; abundance: .; v_gene: TRBV11-2; CDR3aa: CASSLGILTGGLGTQYF; CDR3nt: TGTGCCAGCAGCTTAGGAATTCTGACAGGGGGCCTCGGGACCCAGTACTTC
j_gene: TRBJ2-4; d_gene: .; abundance: .; v_gene: TRBV29-1; CDR3aa: CSVVFLRENIQYF; CDR3nt: TGCAGCGTTGTTTTTCTCCGGGAAAACATTCAGTACTTC
j_gene: TRBJ2-1; d_gene: .; abundance: .; v_gene: TRBV10-3; CDR3aa: CAIGGPHNEQFF; CDR3nt: TGTGCCATCGGGGGCCCCCACAATGAGCAGTTCTTC
j_gene: TRBJ2-1; d_gene: TRBD1; abundance: .; v_gene: TRBV10-3; CDR3aa: CAISGQGNNNEQFF; CDR3nt: TGTGCCATCAGTGGACAGGGTAACAACAATGAGCAGTTCTTC
j_gene: TRBJ2-7; d_gene: TRBD1; abundance: .; v_gene: TRBV4-1; CDR3aa: CASSQGDRGREQYF; CDR3nt: TGCGCCAGCAGCCAAGGGGACAGGGGGCGCGAGCAGTACTTC